This entry lists 18 T cell receptor beta chains sequenced from one sample in a study of cytomegalovirus exposure and HLA in healthy donors. The PCR was carried out with 60 Vbeta primers and 13 Jbeta primers. Some clones are missing from TCRdb's copy, which holds only in-frame ones; the method was immunoSEQ multiplex PCR. The sample lists 270,000 or so clones; around 90% were seen once. The specimen was PBMCs. These receptor sequences come from a girl aged 2-10 years in good health and CMV-seronegative.

As regards this clone: The same CDR3 can be traced to other DNA sequences in this sample. V and J are TRBV5-1 and TRBJ2-7, with D possibly TRBD2 on 6 matching bases. Germline V gives CDR1 SGHRS, CDR2 YFSETQ. Trimming cost V 0 bases and J 0 bases, with 10 bases left between them. This CDR3 has 15 amino acids. The CDR3 nucleotides are TGCGCCAGCAGCTTGGGTGGGGGGTCCTCCTACGAGCAGTACTTC. This codes for CASSLGGGSSYEQYF.

The rearrangement links TRBV5-4 to TRBJ2-2, with D possibly TRBD1 on 5 matching bases. In germline, CDR1 is SGHNT, CDR2 YYREEE (reference sequence). There are 14 residues in the CDR3. Trimming took off 0 bases at V and 5 bases at J, with 8 bases between the two ends. The CDR3 reads CASSLGRQTGELFF. DNA for the CDR3: TGTGCCAGCAGCTTGGGTCGACAGACCGGGGAGCTGTTTTTT.

The chain has TRBV10-3 and TRBJ2-7; TRBD1 might be the D (5 bases). Between the trimmed V and J ends, which lost 0 bases and 2 bases, there was a span of 11 bases. CDR1 is ENHRY, CDR2 SYGVKD, per germline. CDR3 size: 15 residues. The DNA for the CDR3 is TGTGCCATCAGTGAGTCGCCAGGGTTCACCTACGAGCAGTACTTC. Translation: CAISESPGFTYEQYF.

The chain employs TRBV10-2 and TRBJ2-3, with D hard to call. The germline gives CDR1 WSHSY, CDR2 SAAADI. The CDR3 totals 11 residues. V dropped 1 base and J dropped 11 bases, with 7 bases sitting between them. CDR3 protein: CASSEFGGQYF. DNA of the CDR3: TGCGCCAGCAGTGAGTTCGGTGGGCAGTATTTT.

The V gene is TRBV27, the J gene TRBJ2-7; 10 bases agree with TRBD2. Germline CDR1 MNHEY, CDR2 SMNVEV (reference sequence). CDR3 length: 14 residues. V shed 4 bases, J shed 3 bases, and the junction held 3 bases outside the gene matches. CDR3 in amino acids: CASSSLAGVYEQYF. The CDR3 DNA reads as TGTGCCAGCAGTTCTCTAGCGGGGGTCTACGAGCAGTACTTC.

This chain joins TRBV10-3 and TRBJ2-5; 8 bases are a match to TRBD1. J gave up 1 base and V 5 bases, and 6 bases lay outside the gene matches. The CDR3 length is 15 residues. The germline V gene has CDR1 ENHRY and CDR2 SYGVKD. The CDR3, as DNA: TGTGCCATCAGTCTATCCGGGACAGGCCAAGAGACCCAGTACTTC. Translating it yields CAISLSGTGQETQYF.

V usage is TRBV19 and J usage is TRBJ1-1, with a possible D match to TRBD1 (6 bases). The CDR3 loop spans 17 amino acids. Trimming removed 1 base at V and 4 bases at J, with 19 bases between. Germline CDR1 is LNHDA and CDR2 is SQIVND (reference sequence). CDR3 DNA: TGTGCCAGTAGTATAGGAAGAGGGGGACGGTGGAGCACTGAAGCTTTCTTT. Its protein product is CASSIGRGGRWSTEAFF.

V is TRBV5-8 and J is TRBJ2-7, with TRBD1 matching over 9 bases. Losses at the gene ends were 4 bases for V and 3 bases for J; bases not matched to a gene: 5. This CDR3 comprises 14 residues. Germline values: CDR1 SGHTS, CDR2 YDEGEE. The CDR3 nucleotides are TGTGCCAGCAGCATTAGGGACAGGGTCTACGAGCAGTACTTC. Residues: CASSIRDRVYEQYF.

V is TRBV19 and J is TRBJ2-1, with 7 bases lining up with TRBD1. Germline CDR1 LNHDA, CDR2 SQIVND (reference sequence). The CDR3 has 15 amino acids. The V segment lost 5 bases and the J segment 3 bases; nucleotides outside the gene matches: 7. The CDR3: CASSQEGARYNEQFF. As DNA, the CDR3 is TGTGCCAGTAGTCAAGAGGGGGCCCGCTACAATGAGCAGTTCTTC.

The chain joins TRBV7-2 to TRBJ1-2; 7 bases map to TRBD1. The CDR3 has 17 residues. Per germline, CDR1 SGHTA and CDR2 FQGNSA. With 4 bases clipped from V and 6 bases from J, the junction kept 17 bases outside the gene matches. The CDR3 DNA follows: TGTGCCAGCAGCTCACAGACAGGGATCCTTGTGAATCATGGCTACACCTTC. Translation: CASSSQTGILVNHGYTF.

J is TRBJ1-2 and V is TRBV15; 8 bases match TRBD1. CDR3 length: 14 residues. CDR1 LNHNV and CDR2 YYDKDF come from the germline V gene (reference sequence). V was clipped by 5 bases and J by 4 bases; unmatched bases: 6. Here the CDR3 DNA reads TGTGCCACCAGCGTAGACAGGGGACCCTATGGCTACACCTTC. Encoded protein: CATSVDRGPYGYTF.

The chain uses TRBV5-4 and TRBJ1-3; no clear D. In germline, CDR1 is SGHNT, CDR2 YYREEE (reference sequence). Trimming took off 0 bases at V and 0 bases at J, with 10 bases between the two ends. The CDR3 length is 16 residues. CDR3 sequence: CASSLGDTASGNTIYF. The CDR3 region has the DNA TGTGCCAGCAGCTTGGGAGACACGGCCTCTGGAAACACCATATATTTT.

The chain employs TRBV10-3 and TRBJ2-7; D may be TRBD2 (6 bases). The CDR3 consists of 13 residues. From germline, CDR1 is ENHRY and CDR2 SYGVKD. V lost 6 bases and J 2 bases, leaving 11 bases between the germline ends. CDR3 bases: TGTGCCATCAGCCCGGAGGGACCCTACGAGCAGTACTTC. This gives the protein CAISPEGPYEQYF.

The chain carries TRBV27 and TRBJ1-2, with D unclear. V lost 0 bases and J lost 7, with 9 bases in between. This CDR3 has 13 amino acids. Germline V gives CDR1 MNHEY, CDR2 SMNVEV (reference sequence). In DNA, the CDR3 is TGTGCCAGCAGTTTATCGCCAGTTGGTGGCTACACCTTC. This sequence encodes CASSLSPVGGYTF.

The chain recombines TRBV11-2 with TRBJ2-2; TRBD1 is a possible D gene (6 bases). The CDR3 has 14 amino acids. Germline V CDR1 and CDR2: SGHAT, FQNNGV. Trimming cost V 3 bases and J 1 base, with 6 bases left between them. The CDR3 DNA reads as TGTGCCAGCAGCTTGGGACAGAACACCGGGGAGCTGTTTTTT. Its protein product is CASSLGQNTGELFF.

The CDR3 coding sequence is TGTGCCAGCAGTTACTTTGGCAGGGATAACTATGGCTACACCTTC. Translated: CASSYFGRDNYGYTF. The chain carries TRBV6-5 and TRBJ1-2; a possible D gene is TRBD1 (5 bases). The germline V gene encodes CDR1 MNHEY and CDR2 SVGAGI. The V and J ends lost 1 base and 1 base respectively, with 10 bases between them. The CDR3 has 15 amino acids.

The rearrangement uses TRBV10-2 and TRBJ2-7; D gene uncertain. V was trimmed by 5 bases and J by 5 bases, leaving 4 bases between them. Germline CDR1 is WSHSY and CDR2 is SAAADI. CDR3 size: 10 residues. The CDR3 loop reads CASSQNEQYF. The CDR3 DNA is TGCGCCAGCAGTCAGAACGAGCAGTACTTC.

This sequence joins TRBV5-1 and TRBJ1-6, with 7 bases that match TRBD1. The germline gives CDR1 SGHRS, CDR2 YFSETQ. This CDR3 is 14 amino acids long. V shed 9 bases, J shed 9 bases, and the junction held 12 bases outside the gene matches. CDR3 in amino acids: CATAEGAGVSPLHF. As DNA, the CDR3 is TGCGCCACCGCCGAGGGGGCAGGGGTTTCACCCCTCCACTTT.